The 15 T cell receptor beta chains below were found in one sample sequenced in a study of T cells after yellow fever vaccination. Each CDR3 protein gets one entry after TCRdb re-called the 5' RACE reads with MiXCR. The sample carries 300,000 to 400,000 distinct CDR3 sequences, about 10% recorded once. Source: CD4+ T cells sorted from PBMCs, taken 45 days after the yellow fever booster vaccination. Every receptor here comes from a man aged 18 to 30 who received the YFV17D yellow fever vaccine.

This clonotype was found a few times. The chain combines TRBV6-2 or TRBV6-3 with TRBJ2-3, with 8 bases fitting TRBD1. Germline V gene sequence: CDR1 MNHEY, CDR2 SVGEGT. Losses at the gene ends were 4 bases for V and 2 bases for J; bases not matched to a gene: 17. The length of the CDR3 is 19 residues. CDR3 protein: CASSSVIDRGPINTDTQYF. The CDR3 DNA sequence: TGTGCCAGCAGTTCCGTGATCGACAGGGGACCAATAAACACAGATACGCAGTATTTT.

The sample holds many counts of this clonotype. The chain is built from TRBV24-1 and TRBJ1-5, with TRBD1 matching over 7 bases. CDR3 length equals 16 residues. V dropped 4 bases and J dropped 1; count of bases not matched to a gene: 6. Germline CDR1 KGHDR, CDR2 SFDVKD. The CDR3 DNA reads TGTGCCACCAGTGAACCGACAGGGATAAGCAATCAGCCCCAGCATTTT. Encoded protein: CATSEPTGISNQPQHF.

In DNA form, the CDR3 reads TGCGCCAGCAGCTTGGAAGGTCACGATGGCTACACCTTC. It translates to CASSLEGHDGYTF. The chain carries TRBV5-1 and TRBJ1-2; no clear D gene. The germline gives CDR1 SGHRS, CDR2 YFSETQ. Trimming left V 0 bases short and J 6 bases short, with 9 bases between. The CDR3 is 13 amino acids.

V gene TRBV7-9 combines with J gene TRBJ1-2; D not resolved. There are 15 residues in the CDR3. Germline V gene lookup returns CDR1 SEHNR and CDR2 FQNEAQ (reference sequence). Trimming removed 1 base at V and 3 bases at J, with 12 bases between. This CDR3 reads CASSLGAGQDYGYTF. Here the CDR3 DNA reads TGTGCCAGCAGCTTAGGGGCTGGGCAGGACTATGGCTACACCTTC.

This clonotype has at least ten counts. The V gene is TRBV12-3 or TRBV12-4, the J gene TRBJ2-3, with D perhaps given as TRBD1 or TRBD2 (5 bases each). This CDR3 is built from 12 residues. Trimming stripped 4 bases from V and 5 bases from J, with 7 bases between. CDR3 residues: CASSWGIDTQYF. CDR3 in DNA: TGTGCCAGCAGTTGGGGGATAGATACGCAGTATTTT.

The chain has TRBV28 and TRBJ1-1; tentatively, D is TRBD1 (5 bases). This CDR3 contains 15 residues. Deletions cut 8 bases from V and 3 bases from J, with 19 bases between. The germline V gene has CDR1 MDHEN and CDR2 SYDVKM. CDR3 sequence (DNA): TGTGCCAGCGTGGATGGGGCAGGGTATTACACTGAAGCTTTCTTT. The encoded protein is CASVDGAGYYTEAFF.

V is TRBV10-3 and J is TRBJ2-3; TRBD1 matches 7 bases. The germline gives CDR1 ENHRY, CDR2 SYGVKD. The V gene end was trimmed by 0 bases and the J gene end by 4 bases; junction bases not matched to a gene: 16. CDR3 size: 19 residues. The DNA of the CDR3 is TGTGCCATCAGTGAGTCGGTGACGTTAGACAGGGAAGGCGCAGATACGCAGTATTTT. Amino acid sequence: CAISESVTLDREGADTQYF.

The chain links TRBV7-9 to TRBJ1-5; the D gene is possibly TRBD1 (5 bases). The ends were cut back, 4 bases at V and 4 bases at J, with 8 bases in the middle. This CDR3 region has 13 residues. Germline V lookup: CDR1 SEHNR, CDR2 FQNEAQ (reference sequence). CDR3 sequence reads: CASSSTVNQPQHF. DNA of the CDR3: TGTGCCAGCAGCTCGACAGTAAATCAGCCCCAGCATTTT.

This clonotype appeared a few times. The CDR3 region is CASSYTLAGLYNEQFF. The CDR3 bases are TGTGCCAGCAGCTACACCCTAGCGGGGCTCTACAATGAGCAGTTCTTC. The gene calls are TRBV7-9 and TRBJ2-1, with TRBD2 identical over 9 bases. Trimming took 4 bases from V and 3 from J; bases not matched to a gene: 7. This CDR3 contains 16 residues. Germline V CDR1 and CDR2: SEHNR, FQNEAQ (reference sequence).

The genes are TRBV28 and TRBJ1-5, with unresolved D. CDR1 MDHEN and CDR2 SYDVKM come from the germline V gene. The CDR3 is made up of 13 amino acids. Trimming took 7 bases from V and 6 from J, leaving 13 bases between them. CDR3 protein: CASTPVRRQPQHF. CDR3 bases: TGTGCCAGCACTCCTGTGCGGCGTCAGCCCCAGCATTTT.

This clonotype was found many times. This sequence joins TRBV2 and TRBJ2-7, with TRBD2 as a possible D gene (5 bases). V was pared by 3 bases and J by 2 bases, with 14 bases between. CDR3 length: 15 amino acids. Germline CDR1 reads SNHLY; CDR2 reads FYNNEI. The CDR3 here is CASSDRRPLTYEQYV. Here the CDR3 DNA reads TGTGCCAGCAGTGATCGGAGGCCCCTAACCTACGAGCAGTACGTC.

The genes are TRBV6-5 and TRBJ2-5, with a tentative D call TRBD1 (5 bases). The germline gives CDR1 MNHEY, CDR2 SVGAGI. CDR3 length: 15 amino acids. Trimming took off 2 bases at V and 0 bases at J, with 10 bases between the two ends. For the CDR3, the DNA is TGTGCCAGCAGTTACGGGGCCGAGTACCAAGAGACCCAGTACTTC. Protein sequence: CASSYGAEYQETQYF.

This clonotype was recorded a few times. A much larger clonotype is one base distant, so this may be a read error. The chain carries TRBV2 and TRBJ2-2; 11 bases are shared with TRBD2. The CDR3 runs to 15 residues. Germline V gene lookup returns CDR1 SNHLY and CDR2 FYNNEI. Trimming took 5 bases from V and 3 from J; bases not matched to a gene: 2. CDR3: CASSRLAGYTGELFF. DNA for the CDR3: TGTGCCAGCAGTCGACTAGCGGGGTACACCGGGGAGCTGTTTTTT.

The gene calls are TRBV7-3 and TRBJ2-7; D gene uncertain. This CDR3 has 13 residues. V gave up 3 bases and J gave up 3 bases, with 9 bases separating them. Germline CDR1 reads SGHTA; CDR2 reads FQGTGA. CDR3 DNA sequence: TGTGCCAGCAGCTTGGACCCCCGCTACGAGCAGTACTTC. Amino acids: CASSLDPRYEQYF.

This clonotype was observed many times. V is TRBV4-3 and J is TRBJ2-2, with TRBD2 matching over 10 bases. This CDR3 has 15 amino acids. Trimming at V came to 6 bases and at J to 7 bases, leaving 8 bases not matched to a gene. Germline V gene data show CDR1 as LGHNA and CDR2 as YSLEER. CDR3 residues: CASRPVAGGRGELFF. The CDR3 coding sequence is TGCGCCAGCAGGCCAGTAGCGGGGGGACGCGGGGAGCTGTTTTTT.